The 25 T cell receptor beta chains presented below share a single source sample, sequenced in a study of naive and memory T cell subsets. Both TRBC1 and TRBC2 were covered by a beta constant-region primer of two equimolar oligonucleotides. TCRdb reanalysed the UMI-ligation and nested PCR reads using MiXCR and keeps one entry per CDR3 protein. The data show some 150,000 distinct CDR3 sequences, with about 15% seen just once and approximately 0.13% held by the top ten. The sequencing input was naive CD4+ T cells from blood. These receptors came from a human donor in good health.

This clonotype was counted only a few times. The chain employs TRBV20-1 and TRBJ2-1; D may be TRBD2 (5 bases). This CDR3 is built from 14 residues. V lost 2 bases and J lost 9, with 17 bases in between. CDR1 is DFQATT and CDR2 is SNEGSKA in the germline V gene (reference sequence). As DNA, the CDR3 is TGCAGTGCTAGATCGGACTCCACCCTCCGTGAGCAGTTCTTC. Its protein product is CSARSDSTLREQFF.

The chain carries TRBV5-6 and TRBJ2-1; D not resolved. The CDR3 has 14 amino acids. From germline, CDR1 is SGHDT and CDR2 YYEEEE. With 3 bases removed from V and 4 bases from J, the gap between germline ends came to 11 bases. This chain's CDR3 is CASSSLVAYNEQFF. Written as DNA, the CDR3 is TGTGCCAGCAGCTCCCTCGTCGCGTACAATGAGCAGTTCTTC.

This chain joins TRBV28 and TRBJ2-2; D gene unclear. Between the trimmed V and J ends, which lost 4 bases and 5 bases, there was a span of 5 bases. The CDR3 is 12 residues long. Germline V CDR1 and CDR2: MDHEN, SYDVKM. Written as DNA, the CDR3 is TGTGCCAGCAGTTGCCGAACCGGGGAGCTGTTTTTT. It codes for CASSCRTGELFF.

A few counts support this clonotype. The chain recombines TRBV9 with TRBJ2-2; 9 bases match TRBD2. J lost 4 bases, V lost 5 bases, and 6 bases had no gene match. The CDR3 loop spans 15 amino acids. CDR1 is SGDLS and CDR2 is YYNGEE in the germline V gene. CDR3 amino acids: CASRLSGSGTGELFF. Here the CDR3 DNA reads TGTGCCAGCAGACTTAGCGGGAGTGGCACCGGGGAGCTGTTTTTT.

The V call is TRBV20-1, the J call TRBJ2-5; TRBD2 agrees at 8 bases. This CDR3 is built from 13 residues. The germline CDR1 and CDR2 sequences are DFQATT and SNEGSKA (reference sequence). With V trimmed by 6 bases and J by 4 bases, 7 bases remained unmatched. The CDR3 sequence is CSAAPGGRETQYF. CDR3 coding DNA: TGCAGTGCCGCGCCGGGAGGGAGAGAGACCCAGTACTTC.

This clonotype was detected only once. The chain combines TRBV30 with TRBJ1-2; 9 bases map to TRBD1. The junction had 9 bases not matched to a gene; V was cut back by 2 bases and J by 8 bases. This CDR3 region has 14 residues. Germline values: CDR1 GTSNPN, CDR2 SVGIG (reference sequence). CDR3 bases: TGTGCCTGGAGTCCCATGACAGGGGGGTACGGCTACACCTTC. This sequence encodes CAWSPMTGGYGYTF. Drawing the rest from reference TRBV30 and TRBJ1-2, the complete variable domain is SQTIHQWPATLVQPVGSPLSLECTVEGTSNPNLYWYRQAAGRGLQLLFYSVGIGQISSEVPQNLSASRPQDRQFILSSKKLLLSDSGFYLCAWSPMTGGYGYTFGSGTRLTVV.

Comment on this clonotype: The germline gene is not matched at one end of the junction; a read error may be the cause. This chain connects TRBV20-1 to TRBJ2-7; the match to TRBD2 covers 8 bases. Germline V lookup: CDR1 DFQATT, CDR2 SNEGSKA (reference sequence). There are 13 residues in the CDR3. In nucleotides, the CDR3 is TGCAGTGCTAGCGCGACTAGCGACTACGAGCAGCACTTC. Its translation is CSASATSDYEQHF.

This chain joins TRBV9 and TRBJ2-7, with D tentatively TRBD1 (6 bases). The V end lost 0 bases, the J end lost 3 bases, and 10 bases lay between the germline ends. Germline lookup yields CDR1 SGDLS and CDR2 YYNGEE. There are 14 residues in the CDR3. CDR3 region: CASSVGQAGYEQYF. The CDR3 DNA follows: TGTGCCAGCAGCGTAGGACAGGCGGGCTACGAGCAGTACTTC.

The chain couples TRBV2 to TRBJ2-1, with TRBD2 as a possible D gene (5 bases). Trimming shortened V by 7 bases and J by 5 bases, and 18 bases separated the two germline ends. The CDR3 has 15 residues. CDR1 and CDR2 (germline): SNHLY, FYNNEI. CDR3 sequence (DNA): TGTGCCAGCAAGTTATTTGGACTGGAAGACAATGAGCAGTTCTTC. The encoded protein is CASKLFGLEDNEQFF.

This chain joins TRBV24-1 and TRBJ2-1; possibly TRBD1 or TRBD2 for D (5 bases each). CDR1 is KGHDR, CDR2 SFDVKD, per germline. This CDR3 has 15 amino acids. Deletions cut 4 bases from V and 8 bases from J, with 17 bases between. CDR3 sequence (DNA): TGTGCCACCAGTGAGCCGGGACCGGGGTTGGATGAGCAGTTCTTC. It encodes CATSEPGPGLDEQFF.

The V call is TRBV11-2, the J call TRBJ2-5; 9 bases line up with TRBD2. Trimming at V came to 3 bases and at J to 5 bases, leaving 10 bases not matched to a gene. The CDR3 has 16 amino acids. The V gene's germline CDR1 is SGHAT and CDR2 FQNNGV. The CDR3 is CASSFFSGSSEETQYF. The CDR3 nucleotides are TGTGCCAGCAGCTTTTTTAGCGGGAGTTCGGAGGAGACCCAGTACTTC. Full variable domain (remainder filled in from reference TRBV11-2 and TRBJ2-5): EAGVAQSPRYKIIEKRQSVAFWCNPISGHATLYWYQQILGQGPKLLIQFQNNGVVDDSQLPKDRFSAERLKGVDSTLKIQPAKLEDSAVYLCASSFFSGSSEETQYFGPGTRLLVL.

This clonotype turned up a few times. The chain recombines TRBV5-1 with TRBJ1-1; D gene unclear. V lost 1 base, J lost 0 bases, and 7 bases lay in between. The CDR3 loop spans 14 amino acids. Germline values: CDR1 SGHRS, CDR2 YFSETQ. The CDR3 region has the DNA TGCGCCAGCAGCTTGATGGAGATGAACACTGAAGCTTTCTTT. Amino acid sequence: CASSLMEMNTEAFF.

This clonotype was seen repeatedly, ten times or more. The chain links TRBV4-1 to TRBJ2-1, with D tentatively TRBD1 or TRBD2 (5 bases each). Deletions cut 0 bases from V and 8 bases from J, with 17 bases between. The CDR3 contains 16 residues. Per germline, CDR1 MGHRA and CDR2 YSYEKL. The CDR3 nucleotides are TGCGCCAGCAGCCAAGATCACAGGCGGGCCCGGGATGAGCAGTTCTTC. Protein sequence: CASSQDHRRARDEQFF.

This clonotype was found a few times. The chain employs TRBV7-9 and TRBJ2-3, with D perhaps TRBD1 (6 bases). There are 16 residues in the CDR3. Germline V gives CDR1 SEHNR, CDR2 FQNEAQ (reference sequence). V gave up 4 bases and J gave up 2 bases, with 16 bases separating them. This CDR3 is CASSSPWQGYTDTQYF. The CDR3 DNA reads TGTGCCAGCAGCTCCCCTTGGCAGGGGTACACAGATACGCAGTATTTT.

The chain uses TRBV29-1 and TRBJ2-5, with D possibly TRBD1 on 6 matching bases. Looked up from germline, CDR1 is SQVTM and CDR2 is ANQGSEA. V dropped 4 bases and J dropped 1 base, with 13 bases sitting between them. This CDR3 is 14 amino acids long. The CDR3 sequence: CSVVGQLLQETQYF. The CDR3 bases are TGCAGCGTTGTTGGACAGCTTCTCCAAGAGACCCAGTACTTC.

The V and J genes are TRBV7-9 and TRBJ1-3, with 9 bases aligning to TRBD1. V lost 4 bases and J lost 0; bases outside the gene matches: 1. CDR3 length: 15 residues. Per germline, CDR1 SEHNR and CDR2 FQNEAQ (reference sequence). CDR3 DNA sequence: TGTGCCAGCAGCTCACAGGGGGCCTCTGGAAACACCATATATTTT. This gives the protein CASSSQGASGNTIYF. Drawing the rest from reference TRBV7-9 and TRBJ1-3, the complete variable domain is DTGVSQNPRHKITKRGQNVTFRCDPISEHNRLYWYRQTLGQGPEFLTYFQNEAQLEKSRLLSDRFSAERPKGSFSTLEIQRTEQGDSAMYLCASSSQGASGNTIYFGEGSWLTVV.

This rearrangement joins TRBV6-2 or TRBV6-3 to TRBJ2-3; 9 bases fit TRBD2. Germline CDR1 and CDR2: MNHEY and SVGEGT. The CDR3 loop spans 16 amino acids. Germline trimming cut 5 bases from V and 1 base from J; bases unmatched to any gene: 7. CDR3 bases: TGTGCCAGCAGTCCGAATAGCGGGAGATGCACAGATACGCAGTATTTT. It yields the protein CASSPNSGRCTDTQYF.

This clonotype was observed a handful of times. The chain uses TRBV4-2 and TRBJ2-6; TRBD1 matches at 8 bases. Germline V gives CDR1 LGHNA, CDR2 YNFKEQ. This CDR3 has 19 residues. Trimming cost V 1 base and J 0 bases; bases outside gene matches: 8. The CDR3 region is CASSQVTQGAFSGANVLTF. The CDR3 nucleotides read TGTGCCAGCAGCCAAGTAACGCAGGGGGCCTTCTCTGGGGCCAACGTCCTGACTTTC.

The genes are TRBV3-1 and TRBJ2-3; TRBD1 matches 9 bases. This CDR3 is 15 amino acids long. The germline V gene encodes CDR1 LGHDT and CDR2 YNNKEL (reference sequence). V gave up 4 bases and J gave up 3 bases; unmatched junction bases: 5. CDR3 nucleotides: TGTGCCAGCAGCCCCCGGGACAGGGCGACAGATACGCAGTATTTT. Protein product: CASSPRDRATDTQYF.

The chain has TRBV6-6 and TRBJ2-3; 14 positions agree with TRBD2. This CDR3 is built from 13 residues. The J segment lost 14 bases and the V segment lost 6 bases, leaving 7 bases of the junction unmatched. Germline lookup yields CDR1 MNHNY and CDR2 SVGAGI (reference sequence). The CDR3 protein is CASRSRLAGGGYF. The CDR3 nucleotides read TGTGCCAGCAGATCTCGACTAGCGGGAGGGGGGTATTTT.

The J gene is TRBJ2-3, the V gene TRBV20-1; TRBD1 matches 10 bases. The CDR3 contains 15 residues. Germline assignment: CDR1 DFQATT and CDR2 SNEGSKA (reference sequence). The ends lost 6 bases at V and 2 bases at J; junction bases unmatched: 8. The CDR3 loop reads CSALGQGRPTDTQYF. For the CDR3, the DNA is TGCAGTGCCCTGGGACAGGGGAGACCCACAGATACGCAGTATTTT.

The CDR3 reads CASGESGGASNEKLFF. CDR3 coding DNA: TGCGCCAGCGGCGAATCAGGGGGCGCTTCAAATGAAAAACTGTTTTTT. The genes are TRBV5-1 and TRBJ1-4, with 8 bases that match TRBD1. Germline CDR1 reads SGHRS; CDR2 reads YFSETQ. The CDR3 spans 16 residues. V gave up 7 bases and J gave up 5 bases; unmatched junction bases: 13.

The V call is TRBV4-3, the J call TRBJ2-7, with D maybe TRBD2 (5 bases). V lost 1 base and J 0 bases, leaving 13 bases between the germline ends. Germline V gene lookup returns CDR1 LGHNA and CDR2 YSLEER. CDR3 length equals 16 residues. CDR3 sequence: CASSQGQRTLSYEQYF. The CDR3 DNA is TGCGCCAGCAGCCAAGGCCAGCGGACCCTCTCCTACGAGCAGTACTTC.

The table lists this clonotype with a few counts. The chain employs TRBV9 and TRBJ2-5; D assignment may be TRBD1 or TRBD2 (7 bases each). Per germline, CDR1 SGDLS and CDR2 YYNGEE. V lost 0 bases and J lost 4, with 13 bases in between. The CDR3 runs to 15 residues. DNA for the CDR3: TGTGCCAGCAGCGTAGAAGGGAGGGGGCGAGAGACCCAGTACTTC. Its translation: CASSVEGRGRETQYF. The full variable domain, with the rest looked up from reference TRBV9 and TRBJ2-5, is DSGVTQTPKHLITATGQRVTLRCSPRSGDLSVYWYQQSLDQGLQFLIQYYNGEERAKGNILERFSAQQFPDLHSELNLSSLELGDSALYFCASSVEGRGRETQYFGPGTRLLVL.

This clonotype was detected only a few times. V usage is TRBV7-2 and J usage is TRBJ2-5; D gene uncertain. Trimming pared 5 bases from V and 2 bases from J, leaving 9 bases between. The CDR3 loop spans 13 amino acids. Germline loops: CDR1 SGHTA, CDR2 FQGNSA. The CDR3 region is CASSQSSQETQYF. The CDR3 bases are TGTGCCAGCAGCCAGTCCAGTCAAGAGACCCAGTACTTC.